The 8 T cell receptor beta chains below come from one sample, sequenced in a study of T cells in Graves' hyperthyroidism and ophthalmopathy. There were TCR beta CDR3 regions amplified from RNA transcripts. First-round RT-PCR of the TCR CDR3 relied on the HTBI primer set. TCRdb re-derived calls from the multiplex PCR reads in MiXCR, one entry per CDR3 protein. This sample carries about 740,000 distinct CDR3 sequences, 11% to 15% of them seen once, and the ten largest clones take 10%. Specimen: blood. These receptors were obtained from a woman aged 18-30 years with Graves' hyperthyroidism.

The chain employs TRBV6-1 and TRBJ1-5; a weak D match, TRBD1 (5 bases). The CDR3 loop spans 12 amino acids. The V gene's germline CDR1 is MNHNS and CDR2 SASEGT. Trimming stripped 10 bases from V and 6 bases from J, with 13 bases between. The CDR3 nucleotides are TGTGCCACCGAGGGGTATGGTCAGCCCCAGCATTTT. As protein: CATEGYGQPQHF.

This clonotype was counted once. DNA for the CDR3: TGTGCCAGCAGCTTATGGGCTAGCGGGAGGGAAGATACGCAGTATTTT. Translating it yields CASSLWASGREDTQYF. The chain combines TRBV7-2 with TRBJ2-3; 12 bases are a match to TRBD2. Germline V lookup: CDR1 SGHTA, CDR2 FQGNSA. The V and J ends lost 2 bases and 5 bases, in that order; junction bases with no gene match: 5. This CDR3 comprises 16 residues.

This clonotype was recorded at least ten times. CDR3 sequence reads: CANATSGSGGSYEQYF. The CDR3 DNA reads as TGTGCCAACGCGACTAGCGGGAGTGGGGGCTCCTACGAGCAGTACTTC. The V call is TRBV19, the J call TRBJ2-7, with TRBD2 matching over 12 bases. Germline loops: CDR1 LNHDA, CDR2 SQIVND (reference sequence). V lost 10 bases to trimming and J lost 0 bases; unmatched junction nucleotides: 10. The CDR3 runs 16 residues.

This clonotype was counted ten times or more. The chain joins TRBV30 to TRBJ2-3, with D maybe TRBD1 (5 bases). The germline gives CDR1 GTSNPN, CDR2 SVGIG (reference sequence). The CDR3 covers 15 residues. The ends were cut back, 1 base at V and 1 base at J, with 12 bases in the middle. CDR3 residues: CAWSGSGPRTDTQYF. The DNA of the CDR3 is TGTGCCTGGAGTGGGTCAGGGCCGCGCACAGATACGCAGTATTTT.

This clonotype was observed many times. The V call is TRBV2, the J call TRBJ1-1; D unresolved. Germline V gene sequence: CDR1 SNHLY, CDR2 FYNNEI. This CDR3 has 14 residues. Trimming shortened V by 4 bases and J by 3 bases, and 12 bases separated the two germline ends. The CDR3 DNA reads TGTGCCAGCAGTGGGCTGACCGCATACACTGAAGCTTTCTTT. Residues: CASSGLTAYTEAFF.

This clonotype was seen many times. V gene TRBV12-3 or TRBV12-4 combines with J gene TRBJ2-3, with TRBD2 matching 11 bases. J was trimmed by 5 bases and V by 4 bases; bases with no gene match: 8. The CDR3 has 16 residues. The CDR3 is CASSSLLAGGRDTQYF. For the CDR3, the DNA is TGTGCCAGCAGTTCCCTCCTAGCGGGAGGAAGAGATACGCAGTATTTT.

This chain uses TRBV27 with TRBJ2-5; the D gene is possibly TRBD2 (5 bases). The V end lost 9 bases, the J end lost 5 bases, and 16 bases lay between the germline ends. This CDR3 contains 13 residues. The germline CDR1 and CDR2 sequences are MNHEY and SMNVEV (reference sequence). CDR3 in DNA: TGTGCCAGTTGGACGAGGGTAGGGGAGACCCAGTACTTC. This codes for CASWTRVGETQYF.

The rearrangement links TRBV29-1 to TRBJ2-7; D unclear. Trimming stripped 3 bases from V and 4 bases from J, with 10 bases between. Germline loops: CDR1 SQVTM, CDR2 ANQGSEA. This CDR3 is 12 amino acids long. The CDR3 DNA is TGCAGCGTTGATAGAGGACCGTACGAGCAGTACTTC. It encodes CSVDRGPYEQYF.